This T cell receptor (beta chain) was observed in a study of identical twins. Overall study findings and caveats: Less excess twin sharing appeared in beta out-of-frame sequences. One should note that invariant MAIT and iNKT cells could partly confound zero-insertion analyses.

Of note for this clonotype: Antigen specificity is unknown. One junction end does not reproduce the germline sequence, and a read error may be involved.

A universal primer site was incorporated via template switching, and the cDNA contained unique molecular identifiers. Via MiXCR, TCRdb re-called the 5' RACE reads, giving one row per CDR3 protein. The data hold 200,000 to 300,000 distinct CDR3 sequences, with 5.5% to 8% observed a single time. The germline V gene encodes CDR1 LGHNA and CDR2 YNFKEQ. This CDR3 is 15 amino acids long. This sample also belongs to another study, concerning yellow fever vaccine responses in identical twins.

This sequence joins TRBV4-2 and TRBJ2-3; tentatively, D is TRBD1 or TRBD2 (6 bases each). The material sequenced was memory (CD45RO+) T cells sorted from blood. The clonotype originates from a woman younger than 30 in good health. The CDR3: CASTQGGWDTDTQYF. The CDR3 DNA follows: TGTGCCAGCACCCAAGGGGGGTGGGATACAGATACGCAGTATTTT.